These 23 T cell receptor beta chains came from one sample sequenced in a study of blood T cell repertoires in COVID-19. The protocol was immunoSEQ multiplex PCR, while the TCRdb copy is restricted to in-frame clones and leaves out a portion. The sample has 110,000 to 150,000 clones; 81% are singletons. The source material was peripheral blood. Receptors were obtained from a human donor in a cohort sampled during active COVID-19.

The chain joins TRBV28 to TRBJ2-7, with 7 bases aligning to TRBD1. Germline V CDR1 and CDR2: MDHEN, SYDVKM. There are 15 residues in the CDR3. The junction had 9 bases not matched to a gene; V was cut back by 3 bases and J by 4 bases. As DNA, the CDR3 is TGTGCCAGCAGTTTTCCGGACAGGAGTATGTACGAGCAGTACTTC. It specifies CASSFPDRSMYEQYF. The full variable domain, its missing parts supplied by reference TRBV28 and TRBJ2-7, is DVKVTQSSRYLVKRTGEKVFLECVQDMDHENMFWYRQDPGLGLRLIYFSYDVKMKEKGDIPEGYSVSREKKERFSLILESASTNQTSMYLCASSFPDRSMYEQYFGPGTRLTVT.

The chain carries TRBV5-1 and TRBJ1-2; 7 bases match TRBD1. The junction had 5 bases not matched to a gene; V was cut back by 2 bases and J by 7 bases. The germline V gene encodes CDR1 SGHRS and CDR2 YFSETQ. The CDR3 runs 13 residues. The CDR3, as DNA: TGCGCCAGCAGCTTCCAGGGGGAAACTGGCTACACCTTC. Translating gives CASSFQGETGYTF.

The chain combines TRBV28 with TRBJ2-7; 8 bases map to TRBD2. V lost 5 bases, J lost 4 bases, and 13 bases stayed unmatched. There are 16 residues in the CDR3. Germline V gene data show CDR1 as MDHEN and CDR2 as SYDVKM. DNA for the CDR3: TGTGCCAGCAGTGGGGGGCGGGGGACTAGTATTTACGAGCAGTACTTC. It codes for CASSGGRGTSIYEQYF. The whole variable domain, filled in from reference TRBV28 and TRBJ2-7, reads DVKVTQSSRYLVKRTGEKVFLECVQDMDHENMFWYRQDPGLGLRLIYFSYDVKMKEKGDIPEGYSVSREKKERFSLILESASTNQTSMYLCASSGGRGTSIYEQYFGPGTRLTVT.

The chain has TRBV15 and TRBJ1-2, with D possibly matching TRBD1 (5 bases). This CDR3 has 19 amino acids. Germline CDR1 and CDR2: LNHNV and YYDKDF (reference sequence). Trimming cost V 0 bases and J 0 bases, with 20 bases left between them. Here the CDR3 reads CATSRDLEGQVGPNYGYTF. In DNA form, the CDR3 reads TGTGCCACCAGCAGAGATCTGGAGGGGCAGGTGGGCCCTAACTATGGCTACACCTTC.

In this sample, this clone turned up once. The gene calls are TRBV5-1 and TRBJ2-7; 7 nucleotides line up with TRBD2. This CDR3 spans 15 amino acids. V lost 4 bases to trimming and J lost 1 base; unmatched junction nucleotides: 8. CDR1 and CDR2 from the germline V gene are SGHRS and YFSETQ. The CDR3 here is CASSHGTTDSYEQYF. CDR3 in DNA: TGCGCCAGCAGCCACGGGACTACCGATTCCTACGAGCAGTACTTC.

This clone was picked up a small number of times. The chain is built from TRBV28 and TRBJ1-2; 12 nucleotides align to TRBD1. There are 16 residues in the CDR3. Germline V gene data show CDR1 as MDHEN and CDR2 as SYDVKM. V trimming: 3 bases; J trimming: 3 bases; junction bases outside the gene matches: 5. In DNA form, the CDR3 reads TGTGCCAGCAGTTTGGGGACAGGGGGCGCCTACTATGGCTACACCTTC. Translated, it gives CASSLGTGGAYYGYTF.

The CDR3 DNA follows: TGTGCCAGCAGGCGGGGACCGAGCTCTGGAAACACCATATATTTT. Its protein is CASRRGPSSGNTIYF. The V call is TRBV3-1 (or the pseudogene TRBV3-2), the J call TRBJ1-3; D may be TRBD1 (5 bases). V was trimmed by 6 bases and J by 0 bases, leaving 12 bases between them. From germline, CDR1 is LGHDT and CDR2 YNNKEL (reference sequence). There are 15 residues in the CDR3.

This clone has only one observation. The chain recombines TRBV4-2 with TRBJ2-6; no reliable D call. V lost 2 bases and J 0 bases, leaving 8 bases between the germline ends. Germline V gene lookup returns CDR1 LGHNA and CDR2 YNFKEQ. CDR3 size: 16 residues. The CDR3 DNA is TGTGCCAGCAGCCAACCATCTAGCTCTGGGGCCAACGTCCTGACTTTC. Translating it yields CASSQPSSSGANVLTF.

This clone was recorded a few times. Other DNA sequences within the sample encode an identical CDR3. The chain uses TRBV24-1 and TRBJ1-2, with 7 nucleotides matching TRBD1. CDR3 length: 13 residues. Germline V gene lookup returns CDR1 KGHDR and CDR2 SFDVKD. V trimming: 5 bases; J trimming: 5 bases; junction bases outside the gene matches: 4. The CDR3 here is CATSARTGYGYTF. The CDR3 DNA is TGTGCCACCAGTGCTCGGACAGGATATGGCTACACCTTC.

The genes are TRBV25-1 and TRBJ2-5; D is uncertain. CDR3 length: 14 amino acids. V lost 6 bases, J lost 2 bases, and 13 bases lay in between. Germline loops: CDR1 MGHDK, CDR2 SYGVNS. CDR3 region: CASSKPRPQETQYF. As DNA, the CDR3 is TGTGCCAGCAGCAAACCTAGACCTCAAGAGACCCAGTACTTC.

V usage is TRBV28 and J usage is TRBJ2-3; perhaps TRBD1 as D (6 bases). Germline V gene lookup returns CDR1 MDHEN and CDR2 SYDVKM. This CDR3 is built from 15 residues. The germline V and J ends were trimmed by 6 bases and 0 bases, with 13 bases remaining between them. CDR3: CASSFQGSSTDTQYF. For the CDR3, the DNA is TGTGCCAGCAGCTTTCAGGGGTCTAGCACAGATACGCAGTATTTT.

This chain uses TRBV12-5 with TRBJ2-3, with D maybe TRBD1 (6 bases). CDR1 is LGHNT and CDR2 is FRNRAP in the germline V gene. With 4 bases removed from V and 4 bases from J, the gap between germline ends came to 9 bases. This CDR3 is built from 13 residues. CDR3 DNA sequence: TGTGCTAGTGGTTCCTCAGGGGCAGATACGCAGTATTTT. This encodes CASGSSGADTQYF.

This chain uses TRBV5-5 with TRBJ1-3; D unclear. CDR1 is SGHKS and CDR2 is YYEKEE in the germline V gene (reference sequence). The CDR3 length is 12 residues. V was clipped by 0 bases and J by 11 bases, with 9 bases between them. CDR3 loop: CASSLGLKPIYF. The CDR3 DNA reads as TGTGCCAGCAGCTTGGGTTTAAAGCCCATATATTTT.

The CDR3 bases are TGTGCCAGCAGTGGGTCGACAGGGGGAGACTACGAGCAGTACTTC. Translation: CASSGSTGGDYEQYF. The chain carries TRBV2 and TRBJ2-7, with 9 bases identical to TRBD1. From germline, CDR1 is SNHLY and CDR2 FYNNEI. The CDR3 is 15 residues long. After removal of 4 bases from V and 3 bases from J, the junction contained 7 bases not matched to a gene.

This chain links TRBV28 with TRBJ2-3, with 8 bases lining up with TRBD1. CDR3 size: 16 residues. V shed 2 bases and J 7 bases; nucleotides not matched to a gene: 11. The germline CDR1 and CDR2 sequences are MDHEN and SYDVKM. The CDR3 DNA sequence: TGTGCCAGCAGTTTACGGGCAGGGGGCGTTTTATATACGCAGTATTTT. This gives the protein CASSLRAGGVLYTQYF. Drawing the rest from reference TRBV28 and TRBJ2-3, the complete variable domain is DVKVTQSSRYLVKRTGEKVFLECVQDMDHENMFWYRQDPGLGLRLIYFSYDVKMKEKGDIPEGYSVSREKKERFSLILESASTNQTSMYLCASSLRAGGVLYTQYFGPGTRLTVL.

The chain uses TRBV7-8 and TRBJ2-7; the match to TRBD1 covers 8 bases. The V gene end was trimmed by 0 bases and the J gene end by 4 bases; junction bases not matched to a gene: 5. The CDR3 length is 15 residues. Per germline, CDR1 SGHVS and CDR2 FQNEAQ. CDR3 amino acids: CASSLAQTGDYEQYF. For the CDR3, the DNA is TGTGCCAGCAGCTTAGCCCAGACAGGGGATTACGAGCAGTACTTC.

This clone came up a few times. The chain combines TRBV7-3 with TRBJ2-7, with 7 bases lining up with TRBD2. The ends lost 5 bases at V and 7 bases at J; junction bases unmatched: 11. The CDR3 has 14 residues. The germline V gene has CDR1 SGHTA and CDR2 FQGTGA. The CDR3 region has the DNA TGTGCCAGCAGCCCCGGGGGGACTCCTACGGAGCAGTACTTC. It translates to CASSPGGTPTEQYF.

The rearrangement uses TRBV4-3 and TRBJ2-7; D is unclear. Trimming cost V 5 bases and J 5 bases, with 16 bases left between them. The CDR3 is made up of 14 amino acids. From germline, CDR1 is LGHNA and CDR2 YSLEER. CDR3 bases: TGCGCCAGCAGCAGAGCGCCTGACGCCCACGAGCAGTACTTC. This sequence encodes CASSRAPDAHEQYF.

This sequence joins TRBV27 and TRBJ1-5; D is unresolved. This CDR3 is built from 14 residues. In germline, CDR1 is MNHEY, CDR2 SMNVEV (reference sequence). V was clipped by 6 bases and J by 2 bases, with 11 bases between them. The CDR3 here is CASSPRAGNQPQHF. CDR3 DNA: TGTGCCAGCAGCCCGAGGGCGGGCAATCAGCCCCAGCATTTT.

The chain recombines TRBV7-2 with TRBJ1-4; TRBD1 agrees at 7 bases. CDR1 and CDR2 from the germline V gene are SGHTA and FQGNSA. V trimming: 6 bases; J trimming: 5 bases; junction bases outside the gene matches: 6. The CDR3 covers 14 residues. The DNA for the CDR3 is TGTGCCAGCAGGCCGGGACAGAGGAATGAAAAACTGTTTTTT. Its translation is CASRPGQRNEKLFF. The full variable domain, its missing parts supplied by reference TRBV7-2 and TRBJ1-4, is GAGVSQSPSNKVTEKGKDVELRCDPISGHTALYWYRQSLGQGLEFLIYFQGNSAPDKSGLPSDRFSAERTGGSVSTLTIQRTQQEDSAVYLCASRPGQRNEKLFFGSGTQLSVL.

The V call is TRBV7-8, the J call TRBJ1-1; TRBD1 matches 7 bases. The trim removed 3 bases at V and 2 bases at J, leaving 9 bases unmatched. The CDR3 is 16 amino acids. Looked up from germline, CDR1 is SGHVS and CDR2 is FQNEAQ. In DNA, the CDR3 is TGTGCCAGCAGCTTTGGATCGACAGGGCTCAACACTGAAGCTTTCTTT. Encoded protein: CASSFGSTGLNTEAFF.

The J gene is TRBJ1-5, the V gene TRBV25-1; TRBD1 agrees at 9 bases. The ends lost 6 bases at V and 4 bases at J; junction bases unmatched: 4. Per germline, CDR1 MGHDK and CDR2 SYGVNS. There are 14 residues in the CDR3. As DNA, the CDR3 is TGTGCCAGCAGGGGGACAGGGCCGAATCAGCCCCAGCATTTT. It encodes CASRGTGPNQPQHF.

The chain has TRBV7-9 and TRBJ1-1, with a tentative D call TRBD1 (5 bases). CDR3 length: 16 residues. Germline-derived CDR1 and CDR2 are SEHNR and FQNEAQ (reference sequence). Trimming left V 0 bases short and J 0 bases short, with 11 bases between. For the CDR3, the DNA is TGTGCCAGCAGCTTAGCGCTGGCAGGGATGAACACTGAAGCTTTCTTT. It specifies CASSLALAGMNTEAFF.